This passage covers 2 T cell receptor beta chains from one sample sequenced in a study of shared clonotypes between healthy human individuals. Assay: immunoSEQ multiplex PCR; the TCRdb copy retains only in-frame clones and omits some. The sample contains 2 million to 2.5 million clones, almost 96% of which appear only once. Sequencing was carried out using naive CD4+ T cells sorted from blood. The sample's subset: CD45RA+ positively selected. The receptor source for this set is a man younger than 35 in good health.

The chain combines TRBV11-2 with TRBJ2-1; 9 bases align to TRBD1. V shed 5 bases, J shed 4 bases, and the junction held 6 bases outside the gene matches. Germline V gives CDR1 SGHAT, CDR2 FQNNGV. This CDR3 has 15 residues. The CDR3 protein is CASSPGDRAYNEQFF. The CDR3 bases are TGTGCCAGCAGCCCCGGGGACAGGGCTTACAATGAGCAGTTCTTC.

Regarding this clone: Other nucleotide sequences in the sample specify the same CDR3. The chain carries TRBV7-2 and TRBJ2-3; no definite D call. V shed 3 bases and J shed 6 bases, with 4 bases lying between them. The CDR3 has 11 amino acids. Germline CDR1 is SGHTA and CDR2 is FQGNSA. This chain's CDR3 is CASSFLDTQYF. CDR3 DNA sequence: TGTGCCAGCAGCTTTCTCGATACGCAGTATTTT. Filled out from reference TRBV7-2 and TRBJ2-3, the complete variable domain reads GAGVSQSPSNKVTEKGKDVELRCDPISGHTALYWYRQSLGQGLEFLIYFQGNSAPDKSGLPSDRFSAERTGGSVSTLTIQRTQQEDSAVYLCASSFLDTQYFGPGTRLTVL.